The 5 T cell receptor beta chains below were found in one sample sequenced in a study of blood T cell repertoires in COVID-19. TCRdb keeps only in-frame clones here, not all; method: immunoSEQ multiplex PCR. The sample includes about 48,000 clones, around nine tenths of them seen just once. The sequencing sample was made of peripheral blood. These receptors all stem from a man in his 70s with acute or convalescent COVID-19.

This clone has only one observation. The CDR3 region is CASSPPGGRSNEKLFF. The CDR3, as DNA: TGTGCCAGCAGCCCCCCCGGGGGGCGGTCTAATGAAAAACTGTTTTTT. The J gene is TRBJ1-4, the V gene TRBV9; a weak D match, TRBD1 (6 bases). The V and J ends lost 4 bases and 3 bases respectively, with 16 bases between them. The CDR3 consists of 16 residues. Germline CDR1 reads SGDLS; CDR2 reads YYNGEE.

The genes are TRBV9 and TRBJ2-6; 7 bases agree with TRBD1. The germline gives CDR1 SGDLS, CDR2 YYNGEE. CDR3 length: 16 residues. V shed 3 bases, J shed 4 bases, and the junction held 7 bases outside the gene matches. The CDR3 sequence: CASSARQGIGANVLTF. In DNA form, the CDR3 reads TGTGCCAGCAGCGCCCGACAGGGAATCGGGGCCAACGTCCTGACTTTC.

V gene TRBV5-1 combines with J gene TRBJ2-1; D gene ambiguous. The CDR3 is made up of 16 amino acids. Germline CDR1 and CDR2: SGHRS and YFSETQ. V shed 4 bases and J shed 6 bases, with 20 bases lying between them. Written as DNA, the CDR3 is TGCGCCAGCAGCCTGATTTTTGATTTAAACGGCAATGAGCAGTTCTTC. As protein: CASSLIFDLNGNEQFF. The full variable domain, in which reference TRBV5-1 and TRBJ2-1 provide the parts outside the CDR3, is KAGVTQTPRYLIKTRGQQVTLSCSPISGHRSVSWYQQTPGQGLQFLFEYFSETQRNKGNFPGRFSGRQFSNSRSEMNVSTLELGDSALYLCASSLIFDLNGNEQFFGPGTRLTVL.

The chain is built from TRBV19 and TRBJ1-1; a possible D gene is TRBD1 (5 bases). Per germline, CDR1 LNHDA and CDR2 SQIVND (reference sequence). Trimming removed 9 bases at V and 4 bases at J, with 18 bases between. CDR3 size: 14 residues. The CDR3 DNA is TGTGCCAGCGCCCCCACAGGAGGGGTCACTGAAGCTTTCTTT. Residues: CASAPTGGVTEAFF.

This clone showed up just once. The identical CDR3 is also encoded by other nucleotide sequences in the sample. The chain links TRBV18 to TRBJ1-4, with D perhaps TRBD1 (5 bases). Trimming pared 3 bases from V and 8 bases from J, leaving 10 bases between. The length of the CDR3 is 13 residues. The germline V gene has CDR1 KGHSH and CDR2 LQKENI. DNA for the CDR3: TGTGCCAGCTCACCGGGGCAGGGAGAAAAACTGTTTTTT. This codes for CASSPGQGEKLFF.